The T cell receptor (beta chain) described here comes from a study of control samples from healthy donors and cancer patients. V was shortened by 2 bases and J by 5 bases, with 15 bases between the two germline ends. Germline V gene sequence: CDR1 MNHNS, CDR2 SASEGT. This CDR3 is built from 15 residues. Method: immunoSEQ multiplex PCR; TCRdb's copy keeps in-frame clones and lacks some. Found here are around 250,000 clones, around 79% of them singletons; the top ten hold 13%. The TCR comes from an older woman with lung cancer. Sequenced sample: PBMCs. This sequence joins TRBV6-1 and TRBJ2-5; D gene uncertain. CDR3 residues: CASSERSPVWETQYF. CDR3 in DNA: TGTGCCAGCAGTGAACGGAGCCCAGTCTGGGAGACCCAGTACTTC.